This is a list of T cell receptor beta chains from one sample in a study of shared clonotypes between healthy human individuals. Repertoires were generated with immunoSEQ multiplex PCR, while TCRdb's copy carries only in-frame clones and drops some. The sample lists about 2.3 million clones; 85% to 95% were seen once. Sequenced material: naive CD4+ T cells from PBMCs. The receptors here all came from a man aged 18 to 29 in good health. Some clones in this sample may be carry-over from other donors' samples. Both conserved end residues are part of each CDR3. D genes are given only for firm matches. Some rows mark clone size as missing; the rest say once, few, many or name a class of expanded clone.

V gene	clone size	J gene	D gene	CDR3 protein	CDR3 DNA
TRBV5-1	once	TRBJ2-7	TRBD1	CASSLVSGQISSYEQYF	TGCGCCAGCAGCTTGGTTTCGGGACAGATAAGCTCCTACGAGCAGTACTTC
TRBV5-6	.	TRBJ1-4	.	CASSLGVVGGKLFF	TGTGCCAGCAGCTTAGGAGTAGTGGGGGGAAAACTGTTTTTT
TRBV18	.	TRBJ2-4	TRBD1	CASSPTDRDSIQYF	TGTGCCAGCTCGCCAACCGACAGGGACAGCATTCAGTACTTC
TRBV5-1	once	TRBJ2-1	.	CASSPASAGSYNEQFF	TGCGCCAGCAGCCCGGCCTCAGCAGGATCCTACAATGAGCAGTTCTTC
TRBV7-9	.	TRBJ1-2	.	CASSATGTRASYGYTF	TGTGCCAGCAGCGCGACCGGGACACGAGCCAGCTATGGCTACACCTTC
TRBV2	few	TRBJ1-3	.	CASSSTGLGNTIYF	TGTGCCAGCAGCTCTACAGGGCTTGGAAACACCATATATTTT
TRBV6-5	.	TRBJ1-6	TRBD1	CASSPSGQNYSPLHF	TGTGCCAGCAGTCCCTCGGGACAGAACTATTCACCCCTCCACTTT
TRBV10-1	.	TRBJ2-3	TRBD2	CASSESGLAASTDTQYF	TGCGCCAGCAGTGAGTCCGGACTAGCCGCGAGCACAGATACGCAGTATTTT
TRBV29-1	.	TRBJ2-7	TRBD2	CSVEIIAGKKYF	TGCAGCGTTGAGATTATAGCGGGCAAGAAGTACTTC
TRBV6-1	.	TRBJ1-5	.	CASSGGSYSNQPQHF	TGTGCCAGCAGTGGCGGGAGTTATAGCAATCAGCCCCAGCATTTT
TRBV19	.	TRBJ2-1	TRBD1	CASSMSDRGVREQFF	TGTGCCAGTAGTATGTCTGACAGGGGAGTTCGGGAGCAGTTCTTC
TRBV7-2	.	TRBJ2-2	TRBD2	CASSLTSGSSTGELFF	TGTGCCAGCAGCCTGACTAGCGGGAGCAGCACCGGGGAGCTGTTTTTT
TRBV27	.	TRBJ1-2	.	CASSFSFNYGYTF	TGTGCCAGCAGTTTTTCGTTTAACTATGGCTACACCTTC
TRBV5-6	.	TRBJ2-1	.	CASSRPGHFYNEQFF	TGTGCCAGCAGTCGACCGGGACACTTCTACAATGAGCAGTTCTTC
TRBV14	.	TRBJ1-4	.	CASSQDGQVYEKLFF	TGTGCCAGCAGCCAAGACGGGCAGGTCTATGAAAAACTGTTTTTT
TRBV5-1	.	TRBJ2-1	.	CASSLTLYNEQFF	TGCGCCAGCAGCTTGACACTGTACAATGAGCAGTTCTTC
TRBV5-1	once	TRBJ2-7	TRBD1	CASSSGQRNYEQYF	TGCGCCAGCAGCTCGGGACAGCGCAACTACGAGCAGTACTTC
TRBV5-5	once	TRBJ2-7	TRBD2	CASSLWPGRAYEQYF	TGTGCCAGCAGCTTGTGGCCAGGGAGGGCCTACGAGCAGTACTTC
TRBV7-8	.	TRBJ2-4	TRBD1	CASSRTGFLDIQYF	TGTGCCAGCAGCAGGACAGGGTTCCTTGACATTCAGTACTTC
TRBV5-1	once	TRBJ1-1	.	CASSLGVDRTSVAFF	TGCGCCAGCAGCTTGGGGGTAGACAGGACATCGGTGGCTTTCTTT
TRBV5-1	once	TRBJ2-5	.	CASQVGSQETQYF	TGCGCCAGTCAGGTGGGGTCCCAAGAGACCCAGTACTTC
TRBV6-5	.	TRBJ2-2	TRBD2	CASRPGRGANGELFF	TGTGCCAGCAGGCCAGGGCGGGGGGCGAACGGGGAGCTGTTTTTT